The 17 T cell receptor beta chains listed next were all sequenced from one sample in a study of graft-versus-host responses after intestinal transplantation. These receptors' targets are unknown. Some clones are missing from TCRdb's copy, which holds only in-frame ones; the method was immunoSEQ multiplex PCR. The data hold 90,000 to 95,000 clones, with 80% to 95% observed a single time. The sequencing used unstimulated CD8+ T cells sorted from spleen or lymph node cells, collected before intestinal transplant. These receptors originate from a human donor who received an intestinal transplant.

For this clone: Germline and junction disagree at one end, which may indicate a read error. The V call is TRBV4-3, the J call TRBJ2-3; 8 nucleotides match TRBD2. The germline gives CDR1 LGHNA, CDR2 YSLEER. The CDR3 sequence is 13 residues long. The CDR3 protein is CASSPRARGGHDF. CDR3 coding DNA: TGCGCCAGCAGCCCCCGAGCACGGGGGGGCCACGATTTT.

The chain couples TRBV5-4 to TRBJ1-1; 8 bases map to TRBD1. From germline, CDR1 is SGHNT and CDR2 YYREEE (reference sequence). The CDR3 is 14 residues long. Germline trimming cut 6 bases from V and 5 bases from J; bases unmatched to any gene: 9. Here the CDR3 reads CASTPQGGITEAFF. DNA of the CDR3: TGTGCCAGCACCCCACAGGGGGGGATTACTGAAGCTTTCTTT. Variable domain in full (rest from reference TRBV5-4 and TRBJ1-1): ETGVTQSPTHLIKTRGQQVTLRCSSQSGHNTVSWYQQALGQGPQFIFQYYREEENGRGNFPPRFSGLQFPNYSSELNVNALELDDSALYLCASTPQGGITEAFFGQGTRLTVV.

J is TRBJ2-7 and V is TRBV5-6, with D possibly TRBD1 on 6 matching bases. V lost 4 bases and J lost 2, with 10 bases in between. The CDR3 has 13 amino acids. The germline V gene has CDR1 SGHDT and CDR2 YYEEEE. CDR3 coding DNA: TGTGCCAGCAGCGCAGGACAGACCTACGAGCAGTACTTC. Its protein product is CASSAGQTYEQYF.

This clone showed up just once. The chain joins TRBV4-2 to TRBJ1-1; D possibly corresponds to TRBD1 (5 bases). Deletions cut 3 bases from V and 3 bases from J, with 8 bases between. The CDR3 runs to 13 residues. CDR1 and CDR2 (germline): LGHNA, YNFKEQ. The CDR3 DNA is TGTGCCAGCAGCCATGGGGCCGACACTGAAGCTTTCTTT. It translates to CASSHGADTEAFF.

On this clone: Sequence at one end of the junction differs from germline and may be a read error. The V call is TRBV19, the J call TRBJ1-1; D ambiguous. The V gene's germline CDR1 is LNHDA and CDR2 SQIVND (reference sequence). This CDR3 spans 14 amino acids. The CDR3 region is CAGSSMGVNTEAFF. CDR3 bases: TGTGCCGGTAGCAGCATGGGCGTAAACACTGAAGCTTTCTTT. Drawing the rest from reference TRBV19 and TRBJ1-1, the complete variable domain is DGGITQSPKYLFRKEGQNVTLSCEQNLNHDAMYWYRQDPGQGLRLIYYSQIVNDFQKGDIAEGYSVSREKKESFPLTVTSAQKNPTAFYLCAGSSMGVNTEAFFGQGTRLTVV.

The chain combines TRBV4-1 with TRBJ2-1, with 9 bases lining up with TRBD2. CDR1 is MGHRA and CDR2 is YSYEKL in the germline V gene. V shed 2 bases and J 6 bases; nucleotides not matched to a gene: 17. This CDR3 contains 19 residues. For the CDR3, the DNA is TGCGCCAGCAGCCAATCTTTGGGAGCTAGCGGGAAAATCGCCAATGAGCAGTTCTTC. It encodes CASSQSLGASGKIANEQFF.

This sequence joins TRBV19 and TRBJ2-7, with 11 bases matching TRBD2. The trim removed 3 bases at V and 4 bases at J, leaving 8 bases unmatched. The CDR3 totals 16 residues. CDR1 is LNHDA and CDR2 is SQIVND in the germline V gene (reference sequence). The DNA for the CDR3 is TGTGCCAGTAGTATCGGGACTAGCGGAGCGGGTTACGAGCAGTACTTC. It codes for CASSIGTSGAGYEQYF.

This rearrangement joins TRBV2 to TRBJ2-3; TRBD2 is a possible D gene (5 bases). This CDR3 comprises 15 residues. V gave up 1 base and J gave up 1 base, with 9 bases separating them. Germline V lookup: CDR1 SNHLY, CDR2 FYNNEI. The chain's CDR3 is CASSEEAARTDTQYF. The CDR3 DNA reads TGTGCCAGCAGTGAAGAAGCGGCACGCACAGATACGCAGTATTTT.

V and J are TRBV7-2 and TRBJ2-1, with 7 positions matching TRBD1. The V and J ends lost 1 base and 9 bases, in that order; junction bases with no gene match: 3. Germline assignment: CDR1 SGHTA and CDR2 FQGNSA. This CDR3 has 13 amino acids. The CDR3 protein is CASSLGRGSEQFF. The CDR3 DNA sequence: TGTGCCAGCAGCTTAGGCAGGGGGAGTGAGCAGTTCTTC.

This chain connects TRBV18 to TRBJ1-5, with TRBD1 as a possible D gene (5 bases). The V end was cut by 4 bases, the J end by 1 base, with 14 bases between. There are 16 residues in the CDR3. CDR1 KGHSH and CDR2 LQKENI come from the germline V gene. The CDR3 here is CASSRWKGLSNQPQHF. CDR3 sequence (DNA): TGTGCCAGCTCACGGTGGAAGGGGCTCAGCAATCAGCCCCAGCATTTT.

This sequence joins TRBV10-1 and TRBJ1-4, with 8 bases lining up with TRBD1. The CDR3 is 17 residues long. The V gene's germline CDR1 is WNHNN and CDR2 SYGVQD (reference sequence). V was pared by 4 bases and J by 0 bases, with 7 bases of the junction left unmatched. In DNA form, the CDR3 reads TGCGCCAGCAGTGCAGACAGGGGAGGTTCAACTAATGAAAAACTGTTTTTT. Its translation: CASSADRGGSTNEKLFF.

On this clone itself: The junction differs from germline at one of its ends, possibly a read error. The gene calls are TRBV4-1 and TRBJ1-1, with TRBD1 identical over 9 bases. Germline CDR1 MGHRA, CDR2 YSYEKL. This CDR3 comprises 15 residues. CDR3 loop: CASRQVEGDRAGAFF. CDR3 bases: TGCGCCAGCAGACAAGTCGAGGGGGACAGGGCCGGGGCTTTCTTT.

This chain uses TRBV10-2 with TRBJ2-1, with 7 nucleotides matching TRBD2. This CDR3 contains 15 residues. J gave up 7 bases and V 0 bases, and 6 bases lay outside the gene matches. Per germline, CDR1 WSHSY and CDR2 SAAADI. CDR3 residues: CASSESTSISNEQFF. Here the CDR3 DNA reads TGCGCCAGCAGTGAGTCGACTAGCATATCAAATGAGCAGTTCTTC.

This clone appeared a few times. This sample includes further DNA sequences coding for the same CDR3. DNA of the CDR3: TGCGCCAGCAGCGGCGGGAACGAGCAGTACTTC. Its translation is CASSGGNEQYF. The rearrangement joins TRBV10-1 to TRBJ2-7; possible D gene TRBD2, 6 bases. This CDR3 is 11 amino acids long. From germline, CDR1 is WNHNN and CDR2 SYGVQD (reference sequence). Between the trimmed V and J ends, which lost 6 bases and 5 bases, there was a span of 8 bases.

CDR3 bases: TGTGCCAGCAGTTCTCCCGTTACAGGCACTGAAGCTTTCTTT. It is translated as CASSSPVTGTEAFF. The chain recombines TRBV28 with TRBJ1-1; a possible D gene is TRBD1 (5 bases). Trimming took off 4 bases at V and 4 bases at J, with 13 bases between the two ends. This CDR3 has 14 residues. The germline V gene has CDR1 MDHEN and CDR2 SYDVKM. Together with reference TRBV28 and TRBJ1-1, the CDR3 gives the full variable domain: DVKVTQSSRYLVKRTGEKVFLECVQDMDHENMFWYRQDPGLGLRLIYFSYDVKMKEKGDIPEGYSVSREKKERFSLILESASTNQTSMYLCASSSPVTGTEAFFGQGTRLTVV.

This chain connects TRBV5-1 to TRBJ2-7; 7 nucleotides match TRBD2. The CDR3 totals 16 residues. Germline trimming cut 4 bases from V and 6 bases from J; bases unmatched to any gene: 16. Germline V gene sequence: CDR1 SGHRS, CDR2 YFSETQ. DNA for the CDR3: TGCGCCAGCAGCCCGCCCTCGGCGGGAGTTAGCGGCGAGCAGTACTTC. It encodes CASSPPSAGVSGEQYF.

The gene calls are TRBV9 and TRBJ1-1; the D is unclear. CDR1 is SGDLS, CDR2 YYNGEE, per germline. Trimming cost V 7 bases and J 0 bases, with 13 bases left between them. This CDR3 region has 14 residues. The CDR3 sequence is CASDPSGLNTEAFF. The CDR3 nucleotides read TGTGCCAGCGACCCATCAGGTTTGAACACTGAAGCTTTCTTT. Based on the CDR3 plus reference TRBV9 and TRBJ1-1, the full variable domain is DSGVTQTPKHLITATGQRVTLRCSPRSGDLSVYWYQQSLDQGLQFLIQYYNGEERAKGNILERFSAQQFPDLHSELNLSSLELGDSALYFCASDPSGLNTEAFFGQGTRLTVV.